One and the same sample provided the 16 T cell receptor beta chains below, sequenced in a study of shared clonotypes between healthy human individuals (dated by TCRdb to about 2020). The method behind the library was the immunoSEQ multiplex PCR assay. TCRdb holds this immuneACCESS table with in-frame rearrangements only. Some clones are missing; in checked studies, unresolved V genes explain under half, and the rest has no known cause. In all, the sample holds fewer than 3 million clones, and around 90% of those were seen once. 0.37% of the sample is taken by the ten largest. The sequenced sample was naive CD4+ T cells from PBMCs. According to the study, the label for this sample's cell subset or site signals: CD45RA+ positively selected. Source of these receptors: a man aged 18 to 35 in good health. Some clones in this sample may be carry-over from other donors' samples.

The chain recombines TRBV12-5 with TRBJ1-2; TRBD1 matches at 10 bases. The CDR3 is made up of 14 amino acids. With 4 bases clipped from V and 8 bases from J, the junction kept 7 bases outside the gene matches. Germline lookup yields CDR1 LGHNT and CDR2 FRNRAP. The CDR3 sequence: CASGSGTGVRGYTF. DNA for the CDR3: TGTGCTAGTGGTTCAGGGACAGGGGTGAGAGGCTACACCTTC. Together with reference TRBV12-5 and TRBJ1-2, the CDR3 gives the full variable domain: DARVTQTPRHKVTEMGQEVTMRCQPILGHNTVFWYRQTMMQGLELLAYFRNRAPLDDSGMPKDRFSAEMPDATLATLKIQPSEPRDSAVYFCASGSGTGVRGYTFGSGTRLTVV.

The chain uses TRBV7-2 and TRBJ2-5; D not certain. The CDR3 extends over 18 amino acids. With 1 base removed from V and 0 bases from J, the gap between germline ends came to 18 bases. CDR1 is SGHTA and CDR2 is FQGNSA in the germline V gene. The CDR3 DNA is TGTGCCAGCAGCTTAGAATTGGCGCTTGAGTGGTACCAAGAGACCCAGTACTTC. Translation: CASSLELALEWYQETQYF.

The chain carries TRBV6-1 and TRBJ1-5, with D unclear. The germline V gene encodes CDR1 MNHNS and CDR2 SASEGT. The CDR3 spans 14 residues. Trimming pared 2 bases from V and 2 bases from J, leaving 7 bases between. The CDR3: CASSESLRNQPQHF. As DNA, the CDR3 is TGTGCCAGCAGTGAATCTCTCCGCAATCAGCCCCAGCATTTT.

V usage is TRBV6-1 and J usage is TRBJ2-1; D might be TRBD2 (6 bases). Germline CDR1 and CDR2: MNHNS and SASEGT. The ends were cut back, 1 base at V and 4 bases at J, with 11 bases in the middle. This CDR3 contains 15 residues. CDR3 amino acids: CASSEDRLAYNEQFF. The CDR3 DNA follows: TGTGCCAGCAGTGAAGACAGGCTAGCGTACAATGAGCAGTTCTTC.

This clone was seen a few times. The genes are TRBV5-4 and TRBJ1-2, with TRBD1 as a possible D gene (5 bases). The CDR3 loop spans 14 amino acids. Germline-derived CDR1 and CDR2 are SGHNT and YYREEE (reference sequence). V was trimmed by 3 bases and J by 5 bases, leaving 14 bases between them. CDR3 sequence reads: CASSSRDGEYGYTF. The CDR3 DNA is TGTGCCAGCAGCTCCCGGGACGGAGAATATGGCTACACCTTC.

This CDR3 is CASSSGQGEAGYTF. For the CDR3, the DNA is TGTGCCAGCAGCTCTGGACAGGGCGAGGCTGGCTACACCTTC. V is TRBV7-6 and J is TRBJ1-2, with 8 positions matching TRBD1. Germline lookup yields CDR1 SGHVS and CDR2 FNYEAQ. Trimming cost V 4 bases and J 7 bases; bases outside gene matches: 8. CDR3 size: 14 residues.

This chain connects TRBV7-9 to TRBJ1-1, with 9 bases matching TRBD1. Germline V gene data show CDR1 as SEHNR and CDR2 as FQNEAQ (reference sequence). J lost 2 bases, V lost 5 bases, and 9 bases had no gene match. The CDR3 loop spans 16 amino acids. The CDR3 DNA is TGTGCCAGCAGCCCAGCGGACAGGGGAGGCAACACTGAAGCTTTCTTT. Translated, it gives CASSPADRGGNTEAFF.

The genes are TRBV6-5 and TRBJ2-7; 8 bases match TRBD1. The trim removed 5 bases at V and 10 bases at J, leaving 7 bases unmatched. Germline assignment: CDR1 MNHEY and CDR2 SVGAGI. This CDR3 is 12 amino acids long. CDR3 amino acids: CASSQTTGEQYF. In nucleotides, the CDR3 is TGTGCCAGCAGTCAGACGACAGGGGAACAGTACTTC.

This clone came up once. V and J are TRBV6-5 and TRBJ1-2, with D maybe TRBD1 (6 bases). Germline CDR1 is MNHEY and CDR2 is SVGAGI. The CDR3 is made up of 14 amino acids. The V end was cut by 6 bases, the J end by 4 bases, with 15 bases between. The CDR3 DNA follows: TGTGCCAGCAGCCCCGGGGACACCCTCTATGGCTACACCTTC. Its protein is CASSPGDTLYGYTF.

In regard to this clone: Other DNA sequences in the same sample also yield this CDR3. The chain carries TRBV5-1 and TRBJ2-1; TRBD2 aligns across 9 bases. CDR3 length: 15 residues. The trim removed 1 base at V and 2 bases at J, leaving 1 base unmatched. Germline-derived CDR1 and CDR2 are SGHRS and YFSETQ. CDR3 sequence: CASSLIAGAYNEQFF. The CDR3 coding sequence is TGCGCCAGCAGCTTGATAGCGGGAGCCTACAATGAGCAGTTCTTC.

The chain carries TRBV11-2 and TRBJ2-3; 7 bases line up with TRBD1. Trimming removed 5 bases from V and 0 bases from J; junction bases left unmatched: 5. This CDR3 has 15 amino acids. The germline V gene encodes CDR1 SGHAT and CDR2 FQNNGV. The CDR3 region is CASSPGQVSTDTQYF. CDR3 nucleotide sequence: TGTGCCAGCAGCCCCGGACAGGTTAGCACAGATACGCAGTATTTT.

The chain is built from TRBV5-6 and TRBJ2-1, with D unclear. Germline-derived CDR1 and CDR2 are SGHDT and YYEEEE. Trimming stripped 5 bases from V and 6 bases from J, with 12 bases between. This CDR3 contains 13 residues. CDR3 DNA sequence: TGTGCCAGCAGGCGGACCCCTAGCAATGAGCAGTTCTTC. This codes for CASRRTPSNEQFF. The full variable domain, with the rest looked up from reference TRBV5-6 and TRBJ2-1, is DAGVTQSPTHLIKTRGQQVTLRCSPKSGHDTVSWYQQALGQGPQFIFQYYEEEERQRGNFPDRFSGHQFPNYSSELNVNALLLGDSALYLCASRRTPSNEQFFGPGTRLTVL.

The chain uses TRBV27 and TRBJ2-7; TRBD1 is a possible D gene (5 bases). Germline CDR1 is MNHEY and CDR2 is SMNVEV (reference sequence). The CDR3 runs 13 residues. Trimming removed 2 bases at V and 4 bases at J, with 9 bases between. The CDR3 reads CASSLMGPYEQYF. Written as DNA, the CDR3 is TGTGCCAGCAGTTTAATGGGGCCGTACGAGCAGTACTTC.

This chain joins TRBV28 and TRBJ1-3; 8 bases match TRBD1. The germline gives CDR1 MDHEN, CDR2 SYDVKM. CDR3 length: 16 residues. Trimming cost V 4 bases and J 4 bases; bases outside gene matches: 9. This CDR3 is CASSSADRAYGNTIYF. CDR3 coding DNA: TGTGCCAGCAGTTCCGCGGACAGGGCGTACGGAAACACCATATATTTT.

This clone came up once. V usage is TRBV7-9 and J usage is TRBJ2-1; TRBD2 agrees at 9 bases. The germline gives CDR1 SEHNR, CDR2 FQNEAQ (reference sequence). After removal of 5 bases from V and 6 bases from J, the junction contained 11 bases not matched to a gene. This CDR3 contains 16 residues. In DNA form, the CDR3 reads TGTGCCAGCAGCGTGATGACTAGCGGAGGGGGCAATGAGCAGTTCTTC. Amino acid sequence: CASSVMTSGGGNEQFF.

The chain links TRBV6-5 to TRBJ1-2, with D unclear. CDR3 length: 15 amino acids. Germline loops: CDR1 MNHEY, CDR2 SVGAGI. V lost 4 bases and J lost 1, with 13 bases in between. DNA of the CDR3: TGTGCCAGCAGTTCGAGGACGGCCCTTAACTATGGCTACACCTTC. Its protein is CASSSRTALNYGYTF.